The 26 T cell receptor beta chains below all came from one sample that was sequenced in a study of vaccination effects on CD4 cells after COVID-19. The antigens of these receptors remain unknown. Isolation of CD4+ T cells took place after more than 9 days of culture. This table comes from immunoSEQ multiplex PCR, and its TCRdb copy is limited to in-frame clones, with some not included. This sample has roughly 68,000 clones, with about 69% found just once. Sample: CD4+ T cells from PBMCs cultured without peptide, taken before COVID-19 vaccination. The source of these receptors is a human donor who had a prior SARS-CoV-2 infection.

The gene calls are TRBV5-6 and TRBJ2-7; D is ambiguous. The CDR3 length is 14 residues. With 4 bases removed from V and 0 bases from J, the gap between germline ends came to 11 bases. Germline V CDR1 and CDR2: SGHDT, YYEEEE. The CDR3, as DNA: TGTGCCAGCAGCACAATCGCCACCTCCTACGAGCAGTACTTC. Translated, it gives CASSTIATSYEQYF.

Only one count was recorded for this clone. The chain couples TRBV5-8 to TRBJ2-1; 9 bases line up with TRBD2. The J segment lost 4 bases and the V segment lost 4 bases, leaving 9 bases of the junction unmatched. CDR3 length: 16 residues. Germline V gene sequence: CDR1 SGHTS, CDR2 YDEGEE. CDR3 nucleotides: TGTGCCAGCAGCCCCGGCCAGGCGGGAGGGTACAATGAGCAGTTCTTC. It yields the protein CASSPGQAGGYNEQFF.

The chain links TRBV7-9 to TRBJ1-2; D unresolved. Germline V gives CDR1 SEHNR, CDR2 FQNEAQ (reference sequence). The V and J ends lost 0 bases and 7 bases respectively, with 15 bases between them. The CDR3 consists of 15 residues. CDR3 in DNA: TGTGCCAGCAGCTTAGCCTCGTCCGTCTCTTTTGGCTACACCTTC. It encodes CASSLASSVSFGYTF.

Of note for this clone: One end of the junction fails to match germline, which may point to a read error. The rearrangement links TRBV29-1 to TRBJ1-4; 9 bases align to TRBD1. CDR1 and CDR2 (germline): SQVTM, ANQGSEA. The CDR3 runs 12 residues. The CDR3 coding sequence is TGCAGCGTTAAAGACAGGGGGGAAAAACTGTTTTTT. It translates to CSVKDRGEKLFF.

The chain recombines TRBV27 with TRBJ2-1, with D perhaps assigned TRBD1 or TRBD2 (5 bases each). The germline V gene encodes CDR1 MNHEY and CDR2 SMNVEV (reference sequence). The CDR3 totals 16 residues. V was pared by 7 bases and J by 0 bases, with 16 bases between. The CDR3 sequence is CASTPPGAGSYNEQFF. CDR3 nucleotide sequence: TGTGCCAGCACCCCACCCGGGGCAGGCTCCTACAATGAGCAGTTCTTC.

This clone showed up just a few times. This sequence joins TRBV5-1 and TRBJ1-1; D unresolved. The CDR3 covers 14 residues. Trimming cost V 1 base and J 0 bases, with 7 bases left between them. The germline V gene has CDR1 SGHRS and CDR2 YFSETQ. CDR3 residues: CASSLTRMNTEAFF. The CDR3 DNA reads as TGCGCCAGCAGCTTGACACGTATGAACACTGAAGCTTTCTTT.

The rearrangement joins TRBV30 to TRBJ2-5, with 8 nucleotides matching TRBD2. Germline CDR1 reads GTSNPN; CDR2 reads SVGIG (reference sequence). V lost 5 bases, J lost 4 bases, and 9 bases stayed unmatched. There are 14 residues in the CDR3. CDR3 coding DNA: TGTGCCTGGGGGGAGGGGCTAGCGGGAGAGACCCAGTACTTC. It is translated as CAWGEGLAGETQYF.

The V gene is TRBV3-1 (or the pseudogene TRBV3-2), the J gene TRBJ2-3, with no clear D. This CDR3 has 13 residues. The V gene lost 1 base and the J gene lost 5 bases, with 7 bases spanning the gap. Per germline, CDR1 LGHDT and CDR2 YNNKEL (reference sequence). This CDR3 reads CASSQALGDTQYF. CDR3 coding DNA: TGTGCCAGCAGCCAAGCCCTGGGAGATACGCAGTATTTT.

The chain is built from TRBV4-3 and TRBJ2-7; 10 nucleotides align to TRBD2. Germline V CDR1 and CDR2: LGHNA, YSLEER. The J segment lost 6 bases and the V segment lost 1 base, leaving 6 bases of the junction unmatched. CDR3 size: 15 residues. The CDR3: CASSQGVAGGGEQYF. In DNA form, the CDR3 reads TGCGCCAGCAGCCAAGGGGTAGCGGGAGGAGGCGAGCAGTACTTC.

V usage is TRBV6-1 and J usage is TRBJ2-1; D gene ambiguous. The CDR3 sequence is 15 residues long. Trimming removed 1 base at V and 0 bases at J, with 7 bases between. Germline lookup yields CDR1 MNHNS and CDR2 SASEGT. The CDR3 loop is CASSEGTDSYNEQFF. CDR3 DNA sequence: TGTGCCAGCAGTGAAGGCACAGACTCCTACAATGAGCAGTTCTTC.

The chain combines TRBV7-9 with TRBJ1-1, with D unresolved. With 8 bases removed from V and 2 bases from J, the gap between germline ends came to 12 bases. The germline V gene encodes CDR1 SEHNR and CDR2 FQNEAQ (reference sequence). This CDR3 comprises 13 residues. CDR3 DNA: TGTGCCAGCCACGGGCAGACCAACACTGAAGCTTTCTTT. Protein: CASHGQTNTEAFF.

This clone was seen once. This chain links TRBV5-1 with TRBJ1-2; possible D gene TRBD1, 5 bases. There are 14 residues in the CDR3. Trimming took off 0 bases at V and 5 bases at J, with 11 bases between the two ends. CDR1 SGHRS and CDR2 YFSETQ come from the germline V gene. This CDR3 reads CASSLGAGLYGYTF. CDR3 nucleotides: TGCGCCAGCAGCTTGGGGGCAGGGTTATATGGCTACACCTTC.

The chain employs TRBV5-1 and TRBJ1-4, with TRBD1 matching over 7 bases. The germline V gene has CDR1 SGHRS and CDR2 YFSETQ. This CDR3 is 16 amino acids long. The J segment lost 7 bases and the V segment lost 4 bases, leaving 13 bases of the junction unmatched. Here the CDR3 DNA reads TGCGCCAGCAGCGTGGGGGCGACAGGGTTGGGTGAAAAACTGTTTTTT. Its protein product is CASSVGATGLGEKLFF.

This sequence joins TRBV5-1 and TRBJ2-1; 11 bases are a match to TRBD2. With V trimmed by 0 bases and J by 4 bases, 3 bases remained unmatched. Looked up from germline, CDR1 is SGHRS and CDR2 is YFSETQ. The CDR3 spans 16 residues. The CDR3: CASSLGSSGGYNEQFF. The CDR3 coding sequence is TGCGCCAGCAGCTTGGGATCTAGCGGGGGGTACAATGAGCAGTTCTTC.

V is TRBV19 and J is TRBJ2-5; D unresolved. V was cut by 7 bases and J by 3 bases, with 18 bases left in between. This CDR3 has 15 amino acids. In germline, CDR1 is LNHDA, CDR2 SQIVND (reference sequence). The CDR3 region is CASTKTHRREETQYF. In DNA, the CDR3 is TGTGCCAGTACAAAAACTCACCGAAGGGAAGAGACCCAGTACTTC.

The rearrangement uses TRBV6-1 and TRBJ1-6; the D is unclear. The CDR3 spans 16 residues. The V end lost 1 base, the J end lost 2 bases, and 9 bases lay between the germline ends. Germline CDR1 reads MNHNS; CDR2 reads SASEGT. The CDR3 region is CASSEDGGAYNSPLHF. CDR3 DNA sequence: TGTGCCAGCAGTGAAGACGGCGGGGCCTATAATTCACCCCTCCACTTT.

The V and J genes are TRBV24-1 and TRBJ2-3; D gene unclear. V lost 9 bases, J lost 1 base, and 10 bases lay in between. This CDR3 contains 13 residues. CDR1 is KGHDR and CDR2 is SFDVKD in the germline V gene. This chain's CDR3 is CATSGKGTDTQYF. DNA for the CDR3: TGTGCCACCTCCGGTAAGGGCACAGATACGCAGTATTTT.

CDR3 sequence (DNA): TGTGCCAGCTGCCTTGGACTAGCTCTTGCAGATACGCAGTATTTT. The encoded protein is CASCLGLALADTQYF. The chain employs TRBV2 and TRBJ2-3; TRBD2 matches at 8 bases. This CDR3 contains 15 residues. The V gene's germline CDR1 is SNHLY and CDR2 FYNNEI. V trimming: 8 bases; J trimming: 4 bases; junction bases outside the gene matches: 11.

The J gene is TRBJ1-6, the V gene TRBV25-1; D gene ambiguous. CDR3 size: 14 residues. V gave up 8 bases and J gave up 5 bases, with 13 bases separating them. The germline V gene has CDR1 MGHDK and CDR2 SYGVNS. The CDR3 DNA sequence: TGTGCCAGCTCCCCCGCCCAAGATAATTCACCCCTCCACTTT. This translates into CASSPAQDNSPLHF.

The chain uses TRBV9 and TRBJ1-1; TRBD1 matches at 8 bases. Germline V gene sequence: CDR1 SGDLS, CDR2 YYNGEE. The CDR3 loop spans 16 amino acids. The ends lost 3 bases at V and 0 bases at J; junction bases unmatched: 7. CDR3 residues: CASSAGQGIMNTEAFF. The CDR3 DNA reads TGTGCCAGCAGCGCCGGACAGGGTATCATGAACACTGAAGCTTTCTTT.

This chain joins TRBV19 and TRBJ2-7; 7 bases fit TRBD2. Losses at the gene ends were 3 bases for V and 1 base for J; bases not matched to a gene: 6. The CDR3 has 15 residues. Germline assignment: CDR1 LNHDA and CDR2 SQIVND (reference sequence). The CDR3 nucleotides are TGTGCCAGTAGTATCGGTAGCGGGTGGTCCTACGAGCAGTACTTC. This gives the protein CASSIGSGWSYEQYF.

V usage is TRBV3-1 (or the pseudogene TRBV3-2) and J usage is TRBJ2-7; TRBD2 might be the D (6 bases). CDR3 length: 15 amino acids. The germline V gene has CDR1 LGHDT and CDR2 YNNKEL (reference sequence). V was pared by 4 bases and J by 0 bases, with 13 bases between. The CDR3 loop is CASSPDSGSSYEQYF. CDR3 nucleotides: TGTGCCAGCAGCCCCGATAGCGGAAGCTCCTACGAGCAGTACTTC.

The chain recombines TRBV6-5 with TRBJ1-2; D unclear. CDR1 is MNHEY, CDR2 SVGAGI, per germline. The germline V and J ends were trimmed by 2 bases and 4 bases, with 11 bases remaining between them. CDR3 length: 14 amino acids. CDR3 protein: CASSYLLFPYGYTF. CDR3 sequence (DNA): TGTGCCAGCAGTTACCTTCTCTTTCCCTATGGCTACACCTTC.

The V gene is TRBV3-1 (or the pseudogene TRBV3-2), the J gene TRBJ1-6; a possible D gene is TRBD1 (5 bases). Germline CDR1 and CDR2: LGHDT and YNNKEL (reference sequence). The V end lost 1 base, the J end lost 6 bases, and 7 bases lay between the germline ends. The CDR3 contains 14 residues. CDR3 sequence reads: CASSQAGVNSPLHF. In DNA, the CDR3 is TGTGCCAGCAGCCAAGCGGGGGTTAATTCACCCCTCCACTTT.

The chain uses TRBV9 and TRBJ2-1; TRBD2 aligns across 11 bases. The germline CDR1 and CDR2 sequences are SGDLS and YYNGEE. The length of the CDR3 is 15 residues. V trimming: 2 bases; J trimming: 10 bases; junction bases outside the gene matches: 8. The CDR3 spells CASSVLAGGPQEQFF. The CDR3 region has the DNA TGTGCCAGCAGCGTTTTAGCGGGGGGGCCACAAGAGCAGTTCTTC.

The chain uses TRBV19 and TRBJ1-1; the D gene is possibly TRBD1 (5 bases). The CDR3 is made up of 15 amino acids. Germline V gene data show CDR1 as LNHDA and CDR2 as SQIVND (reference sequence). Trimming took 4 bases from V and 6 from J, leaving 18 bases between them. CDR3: CASSTLGEGESEAFF. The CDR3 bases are TGTGCCAGTAGTACCCTAGGGGAGGGTGAGTCTGAAGCTTTCTTT.